This T cell receptor (beta chain) was sequenced during a study of T-cell reconstitution after alpha-beta-depleted transplantation in children. Overall study results and limits: Reported findings indicate that, about two months after transplant, alpha-beta T cells came from several hundred expanded clones, which were derived from non-depleted graft cells. Where some patients showed high TCRbeta diversity at day 60, it came from recipient T cells and thymic progenitors that had survived. Hyperexpanded clones declined; after one year, newly produced T cells mostly supplied diversity.

This clonotype was counted ten times or more. Its matching antigen is unknown. Unique molecular identifiers tagged the TCRbeta library. TCRdb analysed the PCR reads with MiXCR anew, one entry per CDR3 protein. The table lists some 190,000 distinct CDR3 sequences, around 10% of them singletons. The trim removed 4 bases at V and 1 base at J, leaving 3 bases unmatched. Germline-derived CDR1 and CDR2 are MNHNS and SASEGT. CDR3 length: 14 amino acids. The chain couples TRBV6-1 to TRBJ2-7, with 8 positions matching TRBD1. This specimen consisted of PBMCs, obtained before TCRalphabeta/CD19-depleted stem cell transplant. This TCR derives from a boy younger than 10 with acute myeloid leukemia, due to receive a stem cell transplant. For the CDR3, the DNA is TGTGCCAGCAGTGCGACAGGGGCGTCCTACGAGCAGTACTTC. This translates into CASSATGASYEQYF.